These 12 T cell receptor beta chains originate from one sample sequenced in a study of patients and donors after allogeneic stem cell transplantation. TCRdb analysed the RT-PCR reads with MiXCR anew, one entry per CDR3 protein. The sample lists about 230,000 distinct CDR3 sequences; 12% to 15% were seen once. Material: blood, either unsorted or a sorted T cell fraction (not recorded which). The receptor set was obtained from a human donor who was either an allogeneic HSCT recipient or a stem cell or donor lymphocyte infusion donor (not recorded which). It is not recorded whose cells these are; they may come from a transplant donor.

This clonotype was counted between two and nine times. The rearrangement links TRBV20-1 to TRBJ2-3, with 9 bases aligning to TRBD2. CDR3 size: 15 residues. With 2 bases clipped from V and 5 bases from J, the junction kept 8 bases outside the gene matches. Germline values: CDR1 DFQATT, CDR2 SNEGSKA (reference sequence). The CDR3 DNA sequence: TGCAGTGCTAGACCCCGGTTAGCGGGAGAAGATACGCAGTATTTT. Its protein product is CSARPRLAGEDTQYF.

This clonotype was seen repeatedly, ten times or more. The chain couples TRBV20-1 to TRBJ1-5, with 8 nucleotides matching TRBD1. J was trimmed by 6 bases and V by 5 bases; bases with no gene match: 12. Germline V gene data show CDR1 as DFQATT and CDR2 as SNEGSKA (reference sequence). This CDR3 contains 15 residues. The CDR3 protein is CSAPLGTGGGQPQHF. The CDR3 DNA reads as TGCAGTGCTCCGCTAGGCACAGGGGGTGGTCAGCCCCAGCATTTT.

The table lists this clonotype with a few counts. J is TRBJ2-7 and V is TRBV3-1, with D tentatively TRBD2 (6 bases). CDR3 length: 15 amino acids. Looked up from germline, CDR1 is LGHDT and CDR2 is YNNKEL (reference sequence). V lost 4 bases and J lost 3, with 16 bases in between. The CDR3 DNA reads as TGTGCCAGCAGCCCCGGGACTGGGCCTGTCTACGAGCAGTACTTC. Translation: CASSPGTGPVYEQYF.

Many counts were recorded for this clonotype. The chain joins TRBV7-2 to TRBJ1-6, with D unclear. The germline CDR1 and CDR2 sequences are SGHTA and FQGNSA. The length of the CDR3 is 14 residues. V was clipped by 5 bases and J by 7 bases, with 12 bases between them. In nucleotides, the CDR3 is TGTGCCAGCAGCGAACACGGTAGGAATTCACCCCTCCACTTT. It specifies CASSEHGRNSPLHF.

The V gene is TRBV12-3 or TRBV12-4, the J gene TRBJ2-2; D is uncertain. Deletions cut 2 bases from V and 6 bases from J, with 7 bases between. The CDR3 covers 13 residues. The CDR3 is CASSLYLSGELFF. CDR3 DNA sequence: TGTGCCAGCAGTTTATACCTCTCCGGGGAGCTGTTTTTT.

This clonotype was counted only a few times. The chain recombines TRBV15 with TRBJ2-3, with 7 bases matching TRBD2. From germline, CDR1 is LNHNV and CDR2 YYDKDF (reference sequence). This CDR3 has 14 amino acids. Unmatched junction bases numbered 10, after V lost 8 bases and J lost 5 bases. CDR3 sequence (DNA): TGTGCCACCGGCGGAAGCGGGATGGTAGATACGCAGTATTTT. Translating it yields CATGGSGMVDTQYF. Combining the CDR3 with reference TRBV15 and TRBJ2-3 gives the whole variable domain DAMVIQNPRYQVTQFGKPVTLSCSQTLNHNVMYWYQQKSSQAPKLLFHYYDKDFNNEADTPDNFQSRRPNTSFCFLDIRSPGLGDTAMYLCATGGSGMVDTQYFGPGTRLTVL.

This clonotype was counted only a few times. V and J are TRBV29-1 and TRBJ2-3; D ambiguous. There are 11 residues in the CDR3. With 7 bases removed from V and 5 bases from J, the gap between germline ends came to 10 bases. Germline CDR1 SQVTM, CDR2 ANQGSEA. CDR3: CSGEALDTQYF. The CDR3 bases are TGCAGCGGCGAGGCTTTAGATACGCAGTATTTT.

This clonotype has a count of ten or more. This sequence joins TRBV2 and TRBJ1-1, with 12 bases identical to TRBD1. Germline loops: CDR1 SNHLY, CDR2 FYNNEI. V gave up 6 bases and J gave up 0 bases; unmatched junction bases: 8. The CDR3 is 17 residues long. The CDR3 DNA follows: TGTGCCAGCAGCCGAGGGACAGGGGGCGGATTGAACACTGAAGCTTTCTTT. Its protein product is CASSRGTGGGLNTEAFF.

A few counts support this clonotype. The chain carries TRBV5-1 and TRBJ1-4; D remains unclear. CDR1 is SGHRS and CDR2 is YFSETQ in the germline V gene. The CDR3 consists of 15 residues. Trimming pared 7 bases from V and 8 bases from J, leaving 21 bases between. In DNA, the CDR3 is TGCGCCAGCGGGTCCGGGCGGGCCGTCGGAGAAAAACTGTTTTTT. Translation gives CASGSGRAVGEKLFF.

The V and J genes are TRBV10-2 and TRBJ1-3, with D possibly being TRBD1 (5 bases). From germline, CDR1 is WSHSY and CDR2 SAAADI. Between the trimmed V and J ends, which lost 8 bases and 7 bases, there was a span of 6 bases. The CDR3 loop spans 10 amino acids. The DNA for the CDR3 is TGCGCCAGCGGGACCAACACCATATATTTT. As protein: CASGTNTIYF.

The sample holds a few counts of this clonotype. CDR3 sequence: CASSLETGWDGYTF. DNA of the CDR3: TGCGCCAGCAGCCTAGAGACAGGGTGGGATGGCTACACCTTC. The chain carries TRBV4-1 and TRBJ1-2; 7 bases align to TRBD1. CDR3 length equals 14 residues. V lost 4 bases, J lost 6 bases, and 8 bases stayed unmatched. Germline lookup yields CDR1 MGHRA and CDR2 YSYEKL.

This sequence joins TRBV30 and TRBJ1-2; no clear D gene. Germline V lookup: CDR1 GTSNPN, CDR2 SVGIG (reference sequence). This CDR3 is 11 amino acids long. The ends were cut back, 4 bases at V and 4 bases at J, with 7 bases in the middle. CDR3 protein: CAWMAAYGYTF. Here the CDR3 DNA reads TGTGCCTGGATGGCGGCCTATGGCTACACCTTC.